The rows below give T cell receptor beta chains drawn from one sample of a study of blood T cell repertoires in COVID-19. Some clones are missing from TCRdb's copy, which holds only in-frame ones; the method was immunoSEQ multiplex PCR. The sample has hundreds of thousands of clones; about 83% are singletons. Sequencing used PBMCs or T cells enriched from blood (not recorded which). These receptors came from a woman between 40 and 55 years old who had recovered from COVID-19. Each CDR3 is given without its conserved first and last residue. Some rows mark clone size as missing; the rest say once, few, many or name a class of expanded clone.

NA | TRBJ2-7 | TRBV7-3 | ASSLMAGVYEQY
NA | TRBJ1-2 | TRBV2 | ASSNQGLYGYT
NA | TRBJ1-1 | TRBV28 | ASSPPDRNTEAF
NA | TRBJ2-3 | TRBV24-1 | ATSGAGAISQY
NA | TRBJ1-6 | TRBV4-2 | ASSQEGQLTNSPLH
NA | TRBJ2-2 | TRBV5-8 | ASTRTGGWTGELF
few | TRBJ1-1 | TRBV12-3/TRBV12-4 | ASRQREGTEAF
once | TRBJ2-3 | TRBV5-6 | ASSMGFGGRTDTQY
NA | TRBJ2-7 | TRBV3-1/TRBV3-2 | ASSQGVLAGLSNEQY
few | TRBJ2-7 | TRBV5-5 | ASRTATYEQY
NA | TRBJ2-1 | TRBV2 | ASSPGLFSYNEQF
NA | TRBJ2-3 | TRBV19 | ASSMSLADTQY
NA | TRBJ1-2 | TRBV30 | AWSPPRGGGIRGYT
once | TRBJ2-3 | TRBV5-6 | ASSLLPGGGTQY
NA | TRBJ2-1 | TRBV6-6 | ASSTGRPKLF
NA | TRBJ2-1 | TRBV19 | ASSPSLAGGPYEQF
NA | TRBJ1-4 | TRBV28 | ASNTGFAYEKLF
NA | TRBJ2-6 | TRBV19 | ASRSLSGANVLT
NA | TRBJ2-5 | TRBV27 | ASRDRRETQY
NA | TRBJ1-2 | TRBV7-2 | ASSLRPGKAYGYT
NA | TRBJ1-1 | TRBV19 | ATTPRGLMNTEAF
NA | TRBJ1-2 | TRBV28 | ASREDRTGGYT
NA | TRBJ1-1 | TRBV11-1 | ASSLSAQGTEAF
many | TRBJ2-2 | TRBV27 | ASSFLVPPVDGTRRGTGELF
NA | TRBJ1-4 | TRBV18 | ASSPRLKGTNEKLF
few | TRBJ1-1 | TRBV3-1/TRBV3-2 | ASSQAFLSGFPFRNTEAF
NA | TRBJ2-2 | TRBV5-1 | ASSPILTSLNTGELF
once | TRBJ2-7 | TRBV20-1 | SASKDRGYEQY
NA | TRBJ2-7 | TRBV4-3 | ASSQDRAGVYEQY
NA | TRBJ2-3 | TRBV5-6 | ASSWDREQY
once | TRBJ1-4 | TRBV7-9 | ASSWGPDSFNEKLF
few | TRBJ1-5 | TRBV6-5 | ASRVGQNNQPQH
NA | TRBJ2-7 | TRBV6-4 | ASSNRQDLYEQY
NA | TRBJ1-5 | TRBV28 | ASSQAKRGRNQPQH
NA | TRBJ1-4 | TRBV4-2 | ASSQGLPDTTTNEKLF
NA | TRBJ1-2 | TRBV7-6 | ASSPPGHWESGYT
NA | TRBJ2-3 | TRBV29-1 | SVHTSSQGEEVDTQY
NA | TRBJ2-3 | TRBV7-2 | ASSLGPAGGQDTQY
NA | TRBJ2-3 | TRBV30 | AWSNRGGSDTQY
NA | TRBJ1-1 | TRBV5-1 | ASSLAAGTGNTEAF
NA | TRBJ2-3 | TRBV20-1 | SARYTDTQY
NA | TRBJ2-3 | TRBV5-1 | ASSLEGLYTDTQY
NA | TRBJ2-1 | TRBV19 | ASSSSGSSYNEQF
once | TRBJ2-6 | TRBV18 | ASSPRSGTGANVLT
NA | TRBJ2-1 | TRBV10-1 | ASSEPGLAGKEQF
NA | TRBJ1-1 | TRBV12-3/TRBV12-4 | ASSLGSPEAAF
NA | TRBJ1-3 | TRBV7-2 | ASSLTTGTYGNTIY
NA | TRBJ1-6 | TRBV19 | ASIKTVRVYNSPLH
NA | TRBJ2-7 | TRBV5-1 | ASSLGPSRDTEQY
NA | TRBJ2-2 | TRBV3-1/TRBV3-2 | ASSQRSTGELF
NA | TRBJ2-3 | TRBV28 | ASRAGTGTGSTDTQY
NA | TRBJ2-2 | TRBV15 | ATSRVGTATGELF
few | TRBJ1-2 | TRBV10-3 | AIMGEGQDFNYGYT
NA | TRBJ2-5 | TRBV7-3 | ASSPDSSYQETQY
once | TRBJ2-2 | TRBV6-1 | ASSERGTGGVTGELF
NA | TRBJ2-1 | TRBV5-4 | ASSERIAEANEQF
once | TRBJ1-4 | TRBV7-2 | ASSFSLRGNEKLF
NA | TRBJ2-1 | TRBV7-9 | ASSLAEGRTYNEQF